What follows describes a single T cell receptor beta chain. Its antigen is undetermined. Purity (above 95%) was reached by all sorted populations. These data are taken from a study of beta chain features in type 1 diabetes. Whole-study results and caveats: All four CD4+ subsets from Type 1 diabetes patients carried moderately but significantly shorter TCRB CDR3s.

Investigators reverse transcribed all isolated RNA, so they sequenced expressed TCRB transcripts. Generated by immunoSEQ multiplex PCR, the TCRdb table keeps only in-frame clones and is missing some. The sample gives about 340,000 clones, around 9% of which show up once; 1% is in the top ten. V lost 3 bases and J 5 bases, leaving 7 bases between the germline ends. Per the germline V gene, CDR1 is DFQATT and CDR2 is SNEGSKA (reference sequence). There are 11 residues in the CDR3. V and J are TRBV20-1 and TRBJ1-2; D unclear. The sequence was collected from a man under 40 with type 1 diabetes. Material: central memory CD4+ T cells from blood. The CDR3 sequence: CSASPIYGYTF. Written as DNA, the CDR3 is TGCAGTGCTAGCCCAATTTATGGCTACACCTTC.